This TCR beta chain was obtained from a study of cytomegalovirus exposure and HLA in healthy donors (dated by TCRdb to 2015 to 2018). With regard to the full study: In an earlier analysis of fewer than 750 of the donors, 276 Gb of sequence data and some 120 million unique TCR beta sequences from roughly 180 million T cells were reported. HLA typing included class I and class II loci at four-digit resolution. A separate validation cohort of about 110 different subjects was used in addition to the roughly 700-subject first cohort. Among the roughly 400 genotyped donors, around 81% belonged to the genetic ancestry cluster associated with self-reported Caucasian donors. All discovery cohort repertoires had been generated on a single sequencing platform. About 320 gigabases of sequencing data and approximately 84 million unique TCR sequences were included in an early release covering around 600 HLA-typed donors. Genome-wide SNP genotypes for about 65% of the roughly 700 donors were used in a later genetic analysis, which treated that subset as a discovery cohort. The study aimed to test whether signatures of past pathogen exposure could be identified by cataloging public T cell receptors. A later analysis re-examined previously published TCR beta repertoires from roughly 720 donors and added high-resolution HLA genotyping to investigate patterns of TCR occurrence. Donor age, sex, ethnicity and CMV serostatus were compiled alongside the repertoire data. Rather than using new phenotypic data, the later analysis identified candidate immune exposures from TCR beta sequences and from how often those sequences occurred across donors. Typing coverage differed by locus: A, B, C, DRB1 and DQB1 were typed in about 620-640 donors, DQA1 in 500 to 550, DPA1 in around 610, and DPB1 in just under 490. On average, around 240,000 unique TCR beta nucleotide sequences were sequenced per donor among 350 to 400 genotyped donors of the cohort, with about 19% of those sequences being non-productive. An earlier analysis of about 600 of the donors used high-throughput TCR beta sequencing to judge whether each TCR beta V gene segment behaved as functional or pseudogenic. The T cell repertoires of about 700 subjects were profiled by immunosequencing and related to cytomegalovirus serostatus. Several DR-DQ haplotypes were treated as single units for association and clustering because of strong linkage in the cohort. To predict cytomegalovirus infection status, the study brought together high-throughput TCR immunosequencing, statistical association of individual TCRs with disease status, and machine learning.

The cohort comprised several hundred healthy bone marrow donors. Cohort members were all nominally healthy when sampled, although unrecorded immune exposures were likely present. The donor tested CMV seropositive and was one of the 289 seropositive cohort members. A peripheral blood sample was provided by each donor, and peripheral blood mononuclear cells were used for TCR beta sequencing. The Qiagen DNeasy Blood Extraction Kit was used to extract genomic DNA from the blood cell samples. General conclusions and limits of the study: Correlated functional status among segregating V segments might be attributable to linkage disequilibrium, but an unknown experimental factor could not be ruled out. Compared with equally common non-associated chains, HLA-associated TCR beta chains in a later analysis were more clonally expanded and had lower generation probabilities. Immune exposure information for the cohort was limited to CMV serostatus. The classifier was reported to diagnose cytomegalovirus status with high specificity and sensitivity in both the original cohort and the validation cohort. Most TCR sequences were seen in very few donors, while some public TCRs were found in many individuals. Because counts were too low, some 16 rarely observed V segments, including chromosome 9 orphons, were excluded from the earlier analysis of roughly 580 of the donors. Assigning TCR associations to individual alleles was difficult when HLA alleles, especially DR and DQ, strongly co-occurred. In a later genetic analysis, a missense DCLRE1C variant was associated with V-gene and J-gene trimming of TCR beta chains, and the association was replicated in an independent cohort. According to a later analysis, most CMV-associated TCR beta chains appeared to be HLA-restricted, and the HLA associations seemed to be driven largely by CMV exposure. A cluster of highly shared sequence variants was judged likely to be a technical artifact of the sequencing pipeline. The presence/absence analyses assumed that sequencing depth was roughly uniform across donors, and that assumption may not be true. In this cohort, only TCR beta chains were sequenced, and detectable features were limited by the absence of alpha or paired-chain data. The study listed 150 to 200 TCR beta chains as associated with cytomegalovirus. Three of the identified cytomegalovirus-associated TCR beta chains were confirmed in vitro to be specific for cytomegalovirus antigens. In a later analysis, TCR association rates were found to vary across HLA loci, with the most associated TCRs seen for DRB1 alleles and the fewest for HLA-C alleles. HLA typing was unavailable for some donors at each locus, so association tests used only the typed subset. According to a later genetic analysis, donors in an Asian-associated ancestry cluster had fewer N-insertions in productive TCRs than the roughly 660-donor mean. The authors suggested that the approach could potentially be extended to other disease states and immunological phenotypes. Specific HLA alleles were associated with roughly 17,000 TCR beta sequences at a false discovery rate of 0.05 in a later analysis. In an earlier analysis of about 550 of the donors, most TCR beta V segments were observed in productive rearrangements about 87% or about 30% of the time, broadly matching IMGT annotations. A further reported finding was that TCR beta sequences accurately predicted the HLA-A and HLA-B alleles for most subjects in the first cohort. In a later analysis, several top co-occurrence clusters were reported to appear linked to parvovirus B19, influenza, CMV and Epstein-Barr virus.

On this clone: Its antigen has not been determined. The record has no base qualities; no much larger clone is one base away. Distinct nucleotide sequences in the sample also encode this CDR3.

The library was produced with the immunoSEQ multiplex PCR assay. For the multiplex PCR, a mixture combining 60 forward primers for TCR Vbeta segments and 13 reverse primers for TCR Jbeta segments was used. The CDR3 region of rearranged TCR beta genes was amplified from genomic DNA with a multiplex PCR assay. The amplified TCR beta libraries were sequenced on the Illumina HiSeq System as 87-base-pair reads. Under the source paper's analysis protocol: A later analysis counted tens of millions of unique TCR beta chains across the 500 to 850 repertoires, and 9 million to 14 million of these chains were shared by at least two donors. Raw reads were error-corrected and collapsed into unique sequences with a nearest-neighbor algorithm that merged closely related sequences to remove PCR and sequencing errors. Alignment of CDR3 sequences to IMGT reference sequences was used to assign V, D and J gene segments. For a sequence to be retained, a match of at least six nucleotides to both a V gene segment and a J gene segment was required. A rearrangement counted as productive if the CDR3 had no stop codons and remained in frame with V and J, and every other rearrangement counted as non-productive. Following IMGT convention, CDR3 was defined as the stretch from the second conserved V-encoded cysteine to the conserved J-encoded phenylalanine. Sequences without an unambiguous match to a single V gene segment were excluded from the earlier analysis of approximately 600 of the donors. In an earlier analysis of a few hundred of the donors, a V segment was called functional when productive rearrangements were above 56.7%, and segregating when the standard deviation between donors exceeded 5%. To diagnose cytomegalovirus status from the catalog of TCR beta chain sequences, a statistical classification framework was built. V and J gene assignment, in a later analysis, came from comparing TCR nucleotide sequences with IMGT/GENE-DB human TR gene sequences. The TCRdist pipeline was used in a later analysis to assign CDR3 sequences and most-parsimonious VDJ recombination scenarios. A later analysis defined each TCR beta chain by its CDR3 amino acid sequence plus V-gene family, and excluded reads lacking a unique V-gene family. In a later analysis, nearly 600 highly shared, low-generation-probability nucleotide sequences were removed to address suspected cross-contamination and a sequencing artifact. For each public chain, a later analysis derived a clonal expansion index from normalized ranks of inferred template counts within each repertoire. Generation probabilities in a later analysis came from a VDJ recombination model fitted to out-of-frame rearrangements, and those results were checked against IGoR. Hypergeometric tests were used in a later analysis to score TCR-TCR, TCR-HLA and TCR-CMV co-occurrence, with a repertoire-size bias correction applied to the TCR pairs. A later analysis estimated false discovery rates by permuting HLA or CMV assignments 20 times. A later analysis grouped co-occurring TCRs with DBSCAN, adding TCRdist sequence similarity when clustering within HLA-allele-positive subsets. For co-occurrence clustering, repertoires with fewer than 30,000 or more than 120,000 public chains were excluded, along with five repertoires with anomalous nucleotide sharing. TCRdb holds this immuneACCESS table with in-frame rearrangements only. Some clones are missing; in checked studies, unresolved V genes explain under half, and the rest has no known cause. V and J calls and clone size are those listed in that table; D and trimming were worked out from the DNA. This sample is represented by around 140,000 clones; 78% of them were singletons. The ten largest make up over 2% of the sample.

What was sequenced was PBMCs. This receptor was identified in a woman aged 18-35 years in good health and CMV-seropositive.

The DNA reads as follows: TGTGCCAGCAGTGACCCCGGGGCCTACGAGCAGTACTTC. Translated, it gives CASSDPGAYEQYF. The chain couples TRBV25-1 to TRBJ2-7, with a weak D call of TRBD2 (5 bases match). Between the V and J ends, shortened by 3 bases and 2 bases respectively, the junction contains 8 bases. From the germline V gene, CDR1 is MGHDK and CDR2 is SYGVNS. Including cysteine and phenylalanine, the CDR3 has 13 amino acids. CDR3 DNA only is kept here, 39 bases in frame from base 1.